The present entry profiles one TCR beta chain with its context. No antigen is known for it. This specimen belongs to a study of blood T cells in healthy people across ages. The study's findings and limits: The unknown donor CMV status may have confounded expanded clonotype changes.

Combining a sample-barcoded 5' primer with a J-beta primer mix, a second PCR ran for 7 to 11 cycles. A 12-random-nucleotide template-switch adaptor tagged each cDNA molecule. Sequencing recovered at least 2.5 million CDR3-containing paired-end reads from each sample. TCRdb re-called the 5' RACE reads with MiXCR, one entry per CDR3 protein. Of around 800,000 distinct CDR3 sequences listed, around 62% were seen once; the top ten hold roughly a quarter. The CDR3 totals 15 residues. CDR1 is DFQATT, CDR2 SNEGSKA, per germline (reference sequence). V gave up 0 bases and J gave up 8 bases; unmatched junction bases: 7.

The chain is built from TRBV20-1 and TRBJ2-1; TRBD2 aligns across 10 bases. The clonotype originates from a man in his thirties or forties in good health. Sequenced sample: blood. This CDR3 reads CSAREPAGGQYEQFF. CDR3 coding DNA: TGCAGTGCTAGAGAGCCAGCGGGGGGGCAATATGAGCAGTTCTTC.